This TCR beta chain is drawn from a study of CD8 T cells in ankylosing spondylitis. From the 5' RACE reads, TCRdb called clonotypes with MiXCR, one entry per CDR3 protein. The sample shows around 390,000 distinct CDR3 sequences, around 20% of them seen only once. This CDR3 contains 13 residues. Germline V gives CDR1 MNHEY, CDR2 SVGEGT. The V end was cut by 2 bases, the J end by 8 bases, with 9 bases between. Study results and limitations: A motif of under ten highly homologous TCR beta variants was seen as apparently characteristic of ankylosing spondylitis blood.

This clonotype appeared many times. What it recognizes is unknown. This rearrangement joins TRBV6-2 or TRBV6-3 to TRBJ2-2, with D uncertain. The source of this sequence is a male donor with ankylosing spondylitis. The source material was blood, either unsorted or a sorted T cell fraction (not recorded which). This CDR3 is CASSYVMGGELFF. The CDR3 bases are TGTGCCAGCAGTTACGTAATGGGAGGGGAGCTGTTTTTT.